These 21 T cell receptor beta chains originate from one sample sequenced in a study of response to subunit inactivated influenza vaccine. TCRdb ran MiXCR on the RT-PCR reads and lists one entry per CDR3 protein. The repertoire holds about 700,000 distinct CDR3 sequences, with about 15% as singletons. The sequences come from PBMCs from blood, collected roughly 15 days before vaccination. All receptors derive from a man over 45 who received an inactivated influenza vaccine.

Many counts were recorded for this clonotype. V gene TRBV20-1 combines with J gene TRBJ2-5; no clear D gene. This CDR3 comprises 14 residues. Germline loops: CDR1 DFQATT, CDR2 SNEGSKA (reference sequence). The V end was cut by 0 bases, the J end by 7 bases, with 15 bases between. As DNA, the CDR3 is TGCAGTGCTAGAGATGGGCGTAAAGCCGGGACCCAGTACTTC. Its protein product is CSARDGRKAGTQYF.

This clonotype was seen a few times. The V and J genes are TRBV11-2 and TRBJ1-6; D is unresolved. Germline CDR1 SGHAT, CDR2 FQNNGV. The CDR3 is 15 amino acids. The ends were cut back, 4 bases at V and 7 bases at J, with 14 bases in the middle. CDR3 protein: CASSSSGPTNSPLHF. The DNA for the CDR3 is TGTGCCAGCAGCTCGTCCGGGCCAACCAATTCACCCCTCCACTTT.

This clonotype was seen a few times. This chain uses TRBV7-2 with TRBJ2-7, with D tentatively TRBD1 (6 bases). V was shortened by 2 bases and J by 5 bases, with 16 bases between the two germline ends. This CDR3 is built from 15 residues. Germline V CDR1 and CDR2: SGHTA, FQGNSA. The DNA of the CDR3 is TGTGCCAGCAGCTTATCCTGGGGGCGGAAAAACGAGCAGTACTTC. This sequence encodes CASSLSWGRKNEQYF.

This clonotype has more than one count but fewer than ten. The chain couples TRBV21-1 to TRBJ2-1; the table's D call, TRBD2, has no DNA check behind it. TRBV21-1 is assigned pseudogene status. This CDR3 contains 17 residues. CDR3: CASSKVRFSGVDNEQFF. Here the CDR3 DNA reads TGTGCCAGCAGCAAGGTCAGGTTTAGCGGCGTAGACAATGAGCAGTTCTTC.

The rearrangement uses TRBV20-1 and TRBJ1-6; the D gene is possibly TRBD1 (5 bases). This CDR3 contains 14 residues. Looked up from germline, CDR1 is DFQATT and CDR2 is SNEGSKA (reference sequence). Between the trimmed V and J ends, which lost 1 base and 5 bases, there was a span of 9 bases. The CDR3 is CSARGRVNNSPLHF. The CDR3 DNA is TGCAGTGCTAGAGGCAGGGTAAATAATTCACCCCTCCACTTT.

In its sample, this clonotype was seen a few times. V usage is TRBV7-9 and J usage is TRBJ2-7; D possibly matches TRBD1 or TRBD2 (5 bases each). The CDR3 covers 11 residues. V lost 10 bases and J lost 2, with 9 bases in between. Germline V CDR1 and CDR2: SEHNR, FQNEAQ (reference sequence). The CDR3 nucleotides read TGTGCCACCGGGGCAACCTACGAGCAGTACTTC. Translating it yields CATGATYEQYF.

In its sample, this clonotype was seen a few times. J is TRBJ2-1 and V is TRBV6-1; 11 nucleotides agree with TRBD1. CDR1 is MNHNS and CDR2 is SASEGT in the germline V gene. The CDR3 contains 15 residues. V shed 6 bases and J 7 bases; nucleotides not matched to a gene: 8. The chain's CDR3 is CASSQGQGALNEQFF. The CDR3 DNA follows: TGTGCCAGCAGCCAAGGACAGGGGGCGTTAAATGAGCAGTTCTTC.

This chain joins TRBV3-1 and TRBJ2-7; 7 nucleotides match TRBD2. The CDR3 loop spans 14 amino acids. V lost 1 base to trimming and J lost 5 bases; unmatched junction nucleotides: 5. CDR1 is LGHDT and CDR2 is YNNKEL in the germline V gene (reference sequence). CDR3 residues: CASSQGTRYNEQYF. CDR3 sequence (DNA): TGTGCCAGCAGCCAAGGGACTAGATATAACGAGCAGTACTTC.

This clonotype was picked up a small number of times. CDR3 coding DNA: TGTGCCAGCAGTTCCGGGACAGGGGGCGATGGCTACACCTTC. Residues: CASSSGTGGDGYTF. The chain is built from TRBV6-5 and TRBJ1-2; 12 positions agree with TRBD1. The trim removed 4 bases at V and 6 bases at J, leaving 3 bases unmatched. The germline V gene has CDR1 MNHEY and CDR2 SVGAGI. This CDR3 is built from 14 residues.

The J gene is TRBJ2-5, the V gene TRBV11-2, with 9 bases aligning to TRBD2. The CDR3 sequence is 17 residues long. Germline CDR1 SGHAT, CDR2 FQNNGV. Trimming removed 3 bases from V and 2 bases from J; junction bases left unmatched: 10. The CDR3 DNA sequence: TGTGCCAGCAGCTTGCGGCGGGGGGGAACCCAGCAAGAGACCCAGTACTTC. This encodes CASSLRRGGTQQETQYF.

In its sample, this clonotype was seen a few times. V and J are TRBV27 and TRBJ2-7, with TRBD1 matching 8 bases. The CDR3 is 17 residues long. The V segment lost 2 bases and the J segment 4 bases; nucleotides outside the gene matches: 13. CDR1 is MNHEY and CDR2 is SMNVEV in the germline V gene (reference sequence). The CDR3 protein is CASSLPPRRGRRYEQYF. The CDR3 coding sequence is TGTGCCAGCAGTTTACCCCCCCGCAGGGGGCGGAGGTACGAGCAGTACTTC.

The chain has TRBV9 and TRBJ2-4; D may be TRBD2 (6 bases). Trimming shortened V by 4 bases and J by 7 bases, and 15 bases separated the two germline ends. The CDR3 is 14 residues long. Germline lookup yields CDR1 SGDLS and CDR2 YYNGEE. CDR3 sequence (DNA): TGTGCCAGCAGCTCCGGCGGGGATCGGAACATTCAGTACTTC. Protein: CASSSGGDRNIQYF.

The chain carries TRBV20-1 and TRBJ2-7, with 8 bases matching TRBD1. The CDR3 covers 16 residues. Germline lookup yields CDR1 DFQATT and CDR2 SNEGSKA (reference sequence). V shed 5 bases and J 2 bases; nucleotides not matched to a gene: 14. Here the CDR3 reads CSASRPDRVGTYEQYF. The CDR3 coding sequence is TGCAGTGCTTCTCGCCCGGACAGGGTCGGTACCTACGAGCAGTACTTC.

This clonotype has more than one count but fewer than ten. The genes are TRBV7-2 and TRBJ2-1; TRBD2 aligns across 12 bases. The CDR3 is 17 amino acids. V dropped 2 bases and J dropped 7; count of bases not matched to a gene: 9. The germline gives CDR1 SGHTA, CDR2 FQGNSA. CDR3: CASSLRTLAGGPNEQFF. CDR3 nucleotides: TGTGCCAGCAGCTTAAGGACCCTAGCGGGGGGGCCGAATGAGCAGTTCTTC.

This clonotype has just a few counts. CDR3 nucleotide sequence: TGCGCCAGCAGCCATCCCCTAGCGGGGCCGTACCAAGAGACCCAGTACTTC. Protein sequence: CASSHPLAGPYQETQYF. The J gene is TRBJ2-5, the V gene TRBV4-1, with 9 bases matching TRBD2. Trimming removed 3 bases from V and 0 bases from J; junction bases left unmatched: 8. Germline V lookup: CDR1 MGHRA, CDR2 YSYEKL. This CDR3 region has 17 residues.

The table lists this clonotype with a few counts. The gene calls are TRBV30 and TRBJ2-4; TRBD2 matches at 7 bases. The CDR3 runs 13 residues. Germline V gene data show CDR1 as GTSNPN and CDR2 as SVGIG (reference sequence). With V trimmed by 3 bases and J by 6 bases, 5 bases remained unmatched. The CDR3 loop is CAWSRGSGNIQYF. Here the CDR3 DNA reads TGTGCCTGGAGCCGCGGGAGCGGAAACATTCAGTACTTC. Complete variable domain (other parts from reference TRBV30 and TRBJ2-4): SQTIHQWPATLVQPVGSPLSLECTVEGTSNPNLYWYRQAAGRGLQLLFYSVGIGQISSEVPQNLSASRPQDRQFILSSKKLLLSDSGFYLCAWSRGSGNIQYFGAGTRLSVL.

The chain joins TRBV5-1 to TRBJ2-3, with 9 bases identical to TRBD1. Germline assignment: CDR1 SGHRS and CDR2 YFSETQ. With 0 bases clipped from V and 2 bases from J, the junction kept 4 bases outside the gene matches. The CDR3 is 16 residues long. The CDR3 loop is CASSLAGQGTTDTQYF. CDR3 coding DNA: TGCGCCAGCAGCTTGGCAGGACAGGGGACCACAGATACGCAGTATTTT.

The chain carries TRBV6-4 and TRBJ2-7; TRBD2 matches 11 bases. Germline-derived CDR1 and CDR2 are MRHNA and SNTAGT. This CDR3 spans 20 amino acids. The junction had 20 bases not matched to a gene; V was cut back by 5 bases and J by 2 bases. This CDR3 reads CASSTLSRTSGPYFTYEQYF. CDR3 sequence (DNA): TGTGCCAGCAGTACCCTGAGTCGGACTAGCGGGCCATACTTCACCTACGAGCAGTACTTC.

The chain joins TRBV7-2 to TRBJ2-7, with D tentatively TRBD2 (6 bases). With 5 bases removed from V and 11 bases from J, the gap between germline ends came to 25 bases. This CDR3 spans 15 amino acids. Germline V gene lookup returns CDR1 SGHTA and CDR2 FQGNSA. The chain's CDR3 is CASSPPGLATPGEYF. CDR3 coding DNA: TGTGCCAGCAGCCCCCCCGGGCTAGCGACCCCCGGGGAGTACTTC.

The V call is TRBV9, the J call TRBJ2-1; perhaps TRBD2 as D (6 bases). From germline, CDR1 is SGDLS and CDR2 YYNGEE. V shed 1 base and J shed 4 bases, with 12 bases lying between them. This CDR3 comprises 15 residues. Here the CDR3 DNA reads TGTGCCAGCAGCGTAAGTTGGGACTCGTACAATGAGCAGTTCTTC. It specifies CASSVSWDSYNEQFF.

Points on this clonotype: This clone may be a read error of a much larger clone one base away. As the CDR3 is not closed by the conserved phenylalanine or tryptophan, this likely results from a read error. The V gene is TRBV4-3, the J gene TRBJ1-6, with 8 bases aligning to TRBD1. Losses at the gene ends were 0 bases for V and 11 bases for J; bases not matched to a gene: 9. From germline, CDR1 is LGHNA and CDR2 YSLEER. The CDR3 contains 16 residues. CDR3 coding DNA: TGCGCCAGCAGCCAAGATTATGCAGGGGGCTTGACACCCCTCCACTTA. It encodes CASSQDYAGGLTPLHL.